Described below is a single T cell receptor beta chain sequence and its context. Its antigen is not known. It was across several immunoSEQ plates that each subset's genomic DNA was evenly split. Unsorted PBMC samples were amplified in replicate PCRs containing roughly 300 ng DNA, tens of thousands of T cell genomes. Profiled with immunoSEQ multiplex PCR; TCRdb holds only in-frame clones, not every one. The profile shows 450,000 to 500,000 clones, approximately 82% of them singletons. This sample stems from a study of shared clonotypes between healthy human individuals. This CDR3 region has 15 residues. The germline V and J ends were trimmed by 0 bases and 0 bases, with 9 bases remaining between them. In germline, CDR1 is SGDLS, CDR2 YYNGEE. Whole-study findings and limits: Blood alone was sampled, and tissue repertoires likely differ.

The source is a woman in her forties in good health. Some clones in this sample may be carry-over from other donors' samples. The chain is built from TRBV9 and TRBJ1-1; no reliable D call. The source material was PBMCs. The DNA for the CDR3 is TGTGCCAGCAGCGTAGACCCGGGGATGAACACTGAAGCTTTCTTT. This sequence encodes CASSVDPGMNTEAFF. Full variable domain (outside the CDR3, taken from reference TRBV9 and TRBJ1-1): DSGVTQTPKHLITATGQRVTLRCSPRSGDLSVYWYQQSLDQGLQFLIQYYNGEERAKGNILERFSAQQFPDLHSELNLSSLELGDSALYFCASSVDPGMNTEAFFGQGTRLTVV.